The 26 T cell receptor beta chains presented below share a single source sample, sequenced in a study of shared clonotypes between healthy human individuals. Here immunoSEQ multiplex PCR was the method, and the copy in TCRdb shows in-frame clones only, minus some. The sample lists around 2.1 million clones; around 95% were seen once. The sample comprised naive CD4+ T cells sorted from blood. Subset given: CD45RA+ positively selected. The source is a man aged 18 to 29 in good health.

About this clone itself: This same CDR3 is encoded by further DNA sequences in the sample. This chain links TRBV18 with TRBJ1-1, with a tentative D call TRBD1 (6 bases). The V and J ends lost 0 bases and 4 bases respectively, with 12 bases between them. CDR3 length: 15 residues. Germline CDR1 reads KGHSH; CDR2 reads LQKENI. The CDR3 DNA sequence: TGTGCCAGCTCACCACCGGGGGGCAGGGTCACTGAAGCTTTCTTT. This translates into CASSPPGGRVTEAFF.

CDR3 in amino acids: CASSESTPGGASEQYF. As DNA, the CDR3 is TGTGCCAGCAGTGAAAGTACCCCGGGGGGCGCGTCCGAGCAGTACTTC. The chain recombines TRBV28 with TRBJ2-7; D perhaps matches TRBD2 (7 bases). Trimming stripped 5 bases from V and 6 bases from J, with 23 bases between. The CDR3 runs to 16 residues. In germline, CDR1 is MDHEN, CDR2 SYDVKM. The full variable domain, rest sourced from reference TRBV28 and TRBJ2-7, is DVKVTQSSRYLVKRTGEKVFLECVQDMDHENMFWYRQDPGLGLRLIYFSYDVKMKEKGDIPEGYSVSREKKERFSLILESASTNQTSMYLCASSESTPGGASEQYFGPGTRLTVT.

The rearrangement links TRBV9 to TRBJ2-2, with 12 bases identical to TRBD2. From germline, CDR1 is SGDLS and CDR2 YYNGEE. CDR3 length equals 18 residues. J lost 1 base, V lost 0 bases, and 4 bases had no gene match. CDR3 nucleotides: TGTGCCAGCAGCGTAGGACTAGCGGGGGCCCTGAACACCGGGGAGCTGTTTTTT. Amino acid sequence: CASSVGLAGALNTGELFF.

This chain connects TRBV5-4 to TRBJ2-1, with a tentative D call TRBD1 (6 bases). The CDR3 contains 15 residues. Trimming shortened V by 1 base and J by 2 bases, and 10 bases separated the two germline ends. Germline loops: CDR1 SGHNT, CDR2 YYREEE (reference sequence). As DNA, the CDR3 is TGTGCCAGCAGCTTGACAGGGTCTCCCTACAATGAGCAGTTCTTC. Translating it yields CASSLTGSPYNEQFF. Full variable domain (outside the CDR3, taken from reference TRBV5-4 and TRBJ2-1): ETGVTQSPTHLIKTRGQQVTLRCSSQSGHNTVSWYQQALGQGPQFIFQYYREEENGRGNFPPRFSGLQFPNYSSELNVNALELDDSALYLCASSLTGSPYNEQFFGPGTRLTVL.

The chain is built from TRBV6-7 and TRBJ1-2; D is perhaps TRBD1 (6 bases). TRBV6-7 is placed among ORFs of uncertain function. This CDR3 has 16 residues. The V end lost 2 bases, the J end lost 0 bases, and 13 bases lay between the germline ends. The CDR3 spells CASSYMGAPANYGYTF. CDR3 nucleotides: TGTGCCAGCAGTTACATGGGGGCCCCAGCTAACTATGGCTACACCTTC.

The CDR3 spells CASSREGTGDNSPLHF. DNA of the CDR3: TGTGCCAGTAGTAGAGAGGGGACAGGGGATAATTCACCCCTCCACTTT. The chain combines TRBV19 with TRBJ1-6; TRBD1 aligns across 10 bases. V gave up 4 bases and J gave up 5 bases; unmatched junction bases: 5. The germline gives CDR1 LNHDA, CDR2 SQIVND (reference sequence). This CDR3 spans 16 amino acids.

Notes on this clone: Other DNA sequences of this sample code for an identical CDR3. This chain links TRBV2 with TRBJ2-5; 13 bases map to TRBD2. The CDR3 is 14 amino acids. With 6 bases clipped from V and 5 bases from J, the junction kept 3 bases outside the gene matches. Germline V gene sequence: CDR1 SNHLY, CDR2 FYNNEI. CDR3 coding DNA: TGTGCCAGCAGAGGACTAGCGGGAGTGGAGACCCAGTACTTC. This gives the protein CASRGLAGVETQYF.

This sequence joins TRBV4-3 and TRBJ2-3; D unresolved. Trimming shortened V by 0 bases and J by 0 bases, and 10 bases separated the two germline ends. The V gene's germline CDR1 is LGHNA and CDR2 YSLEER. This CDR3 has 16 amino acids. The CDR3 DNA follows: TGCGCCAGCAGCCAAGAGATAGGGTACAGCACAGATACGCAGTATTTT. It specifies CASSQEIGYSTDTQYF.

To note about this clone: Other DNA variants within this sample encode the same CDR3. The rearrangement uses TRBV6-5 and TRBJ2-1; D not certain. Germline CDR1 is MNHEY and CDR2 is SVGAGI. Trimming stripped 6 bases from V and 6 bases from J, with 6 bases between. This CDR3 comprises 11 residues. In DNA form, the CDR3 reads TGTGCCAGCAGCCGCAGCAATGAGCAGTTCTTC. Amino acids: CASSRSNEQFF.

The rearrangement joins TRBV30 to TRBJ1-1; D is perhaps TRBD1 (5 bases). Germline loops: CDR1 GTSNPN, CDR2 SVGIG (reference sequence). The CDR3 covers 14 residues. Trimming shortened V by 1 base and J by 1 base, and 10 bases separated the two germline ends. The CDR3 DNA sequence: TGTGCCTGGAGTGCATCGAGGGGGAACACTGAAGCTTTCTTT. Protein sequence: CAWSASRGNTEAFF.

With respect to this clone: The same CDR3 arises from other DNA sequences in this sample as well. CDR3 protein: CASSLAVSNQPQHF. CDR3 bases: TGTGCCAGCAGCTTAGCGGTTAGCAATCAGCCCCAGCATTTT. V is TRBV7-8 and J is TRBJ1-5; D remains ambiguous. The CDR3 is 14 amino acids. The V and J ends lost 0 bases and 0 bases respectively, with 3 bases between them. From germline, CDR1 is SGHVS and CDR2 FQNEAQ.

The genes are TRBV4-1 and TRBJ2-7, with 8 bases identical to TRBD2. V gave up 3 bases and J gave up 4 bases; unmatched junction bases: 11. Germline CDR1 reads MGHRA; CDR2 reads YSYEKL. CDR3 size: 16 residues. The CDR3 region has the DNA TGCGCCAGCAGCCAGTTGATCAGCGGGAGTAGGTACGAGCAGTACTTC. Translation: CASSQLISGSRYEQYF.

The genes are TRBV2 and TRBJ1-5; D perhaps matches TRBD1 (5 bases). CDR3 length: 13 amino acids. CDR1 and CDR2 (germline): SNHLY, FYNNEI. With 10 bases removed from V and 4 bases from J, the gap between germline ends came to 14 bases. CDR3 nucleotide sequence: TGTGCCACCACTAGGGAGGGGAATCAGCCCCAGCATTTT. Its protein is CATTREGNQPQHF. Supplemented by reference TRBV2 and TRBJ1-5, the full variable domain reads EPEVTQTPSHQVTQMGQEVILRCVPISNHLYFYWYRQILGQKVEFLVSFYNNEISEKSEIFDDQFSVERPDGSNFTLKIRSTKLEDSAMYFCATTREGNQPQHFGDGTRLSIL.

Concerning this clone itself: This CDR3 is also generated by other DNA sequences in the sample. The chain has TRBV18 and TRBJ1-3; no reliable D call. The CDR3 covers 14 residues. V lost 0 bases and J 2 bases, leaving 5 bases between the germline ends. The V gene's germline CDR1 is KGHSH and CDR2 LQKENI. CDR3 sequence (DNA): TGTGCCAGCTCACCACCCAGTACTGGAAACACCATATATTTT. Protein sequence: CASSPPSTGNTIYF. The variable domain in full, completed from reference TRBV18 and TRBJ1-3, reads NAGVMQNPRHLVRRRGQEARLRCSPMKGHSHVYWYRQLPEEGLKFMVYLQKENIIDESGMPKERFSAEFPKEGPSILRIQQVVRGDSAAYFCASSPPSTGNTIYFGEGSWLTVV.

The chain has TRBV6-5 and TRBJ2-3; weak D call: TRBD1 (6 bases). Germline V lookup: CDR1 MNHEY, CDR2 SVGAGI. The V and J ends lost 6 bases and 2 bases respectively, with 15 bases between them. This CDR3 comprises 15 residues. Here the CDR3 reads CASRRRDIDTDTQYF. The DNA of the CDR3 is TGTGCCAGCAGACGCCGGGACATAGACACAGATACGCAGTATTTT.

CDR3 nucleotide sequence: TGCGCCAGCAGTCAGGACCCAGGGGGCTCTGGAAACACCATATATTTT. This encodes CASSQDPGGSGNTIYF. The chain recombines TRBV5-1 with TRBJ1-3; the match to TRBD1 covers 7 bases. This CDR3 spans 16 amino acids. Germline V gene data show CDR1 as SGHRS and CDR2 as YFSETQ. V lost 5 bases to trimming and J lost 0 bases; unmatched junction nucleotides: 8.

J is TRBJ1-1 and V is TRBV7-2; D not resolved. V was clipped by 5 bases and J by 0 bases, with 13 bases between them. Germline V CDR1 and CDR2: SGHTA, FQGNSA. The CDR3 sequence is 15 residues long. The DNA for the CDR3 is TGTGCCAGCAGCCTCACTAGCGGCATGAACACTGAAGCTTTCTTT. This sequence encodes CASSLTSGMNTEAFF.

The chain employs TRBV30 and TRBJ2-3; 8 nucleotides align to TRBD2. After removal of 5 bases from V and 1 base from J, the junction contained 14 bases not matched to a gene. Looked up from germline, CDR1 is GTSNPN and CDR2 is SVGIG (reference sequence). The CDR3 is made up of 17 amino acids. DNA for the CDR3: TGTGCCTGGGAGCAGGCCTTAGCGGGGTCTCGCACAGATACGCAGTATTTT. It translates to CAWEQALAGSRTDTQYF.

This CDR3 is CAISDQGRKDTQYF. CDR3 nucleotides: TGTGCCATCAGTGACCAGGGGAGGAAAGATACGCAGTATTTT. The J gene is TRBJ2-3, the V gene TRBV10-3; perhaps D is TRBD1 or TRBD2 (6 bases each). Germline V CDR1 and CDR2: ENHRY, SYGVKD. V lost 3 bases to trimming and J lost 5 bases, with 12 bases between them. The CDR3 covers 14 residues.

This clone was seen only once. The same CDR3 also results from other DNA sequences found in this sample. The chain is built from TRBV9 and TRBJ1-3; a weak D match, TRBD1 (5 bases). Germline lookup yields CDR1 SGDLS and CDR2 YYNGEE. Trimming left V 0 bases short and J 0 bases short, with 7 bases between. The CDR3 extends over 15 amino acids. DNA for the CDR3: TGTGCCAGCAGCGTAGCAGGGAACTCTGGAAACACCATATATTTT. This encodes CASSVAGNSGNTIYF.

This CDR3 reads CASSVSQSGYTF. CDR3 in DNA: TGTGCCAGCAGCGTTAGTCAGAGTGGCTACACCTTC. The genes are TRBV11-2 and TRBJ1-2; unclear D gene. Between the trimmed V and J ends, which lost 5 bases and 7 bases, there was a span of 11 bases. Germline V gene data show CDR1 as SGHAT and CDR2 as FQNNGV. The CDR3 has 12 amino acids.

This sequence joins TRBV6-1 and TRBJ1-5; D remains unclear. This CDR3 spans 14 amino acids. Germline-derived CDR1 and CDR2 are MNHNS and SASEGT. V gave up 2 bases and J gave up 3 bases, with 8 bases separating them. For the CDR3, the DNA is TGTGCCAGCAGTGAAATCAGCCCCAATCAGCCCCAGCATTTT. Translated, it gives CASSEISPNQPQHF.

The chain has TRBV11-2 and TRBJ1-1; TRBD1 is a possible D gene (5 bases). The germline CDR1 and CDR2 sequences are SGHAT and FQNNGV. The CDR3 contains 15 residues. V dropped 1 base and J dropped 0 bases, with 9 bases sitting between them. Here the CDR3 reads CASSLGAGMNTEAFF. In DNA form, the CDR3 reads TGTGCCAGCAGCTTAGGGGCAGGGATGAACACTGAAGCTTTCTTT. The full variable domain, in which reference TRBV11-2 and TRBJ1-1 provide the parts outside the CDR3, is EAGVAQSPRYKIIEKRQSVAFWCNPISGHATLYWYQQILGQGPKLLIQFQNNGVVDDSQLPKDRFSAERLKGVDSTLKIQPAKLEDSAVYLCASSLGAGMNTEAFFGQGTRLTVV.

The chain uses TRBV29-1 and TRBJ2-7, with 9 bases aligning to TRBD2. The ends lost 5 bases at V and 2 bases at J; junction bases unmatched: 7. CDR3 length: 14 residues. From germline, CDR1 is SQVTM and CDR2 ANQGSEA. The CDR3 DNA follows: TGCAGCGTTCTACCGGGACTAGCTCCCTACGAGCAGTACTTC. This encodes CSVLPGLAPYEQYF.

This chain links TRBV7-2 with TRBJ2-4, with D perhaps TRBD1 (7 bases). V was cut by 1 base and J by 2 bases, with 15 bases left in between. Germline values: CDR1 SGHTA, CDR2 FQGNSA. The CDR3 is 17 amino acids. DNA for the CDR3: TGTGCCAGCAGCTTAGGGACAGGAGGGGTATCCAAAAACATTCAGTACTTC. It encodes CASSLGTGGVSKNIQYF.

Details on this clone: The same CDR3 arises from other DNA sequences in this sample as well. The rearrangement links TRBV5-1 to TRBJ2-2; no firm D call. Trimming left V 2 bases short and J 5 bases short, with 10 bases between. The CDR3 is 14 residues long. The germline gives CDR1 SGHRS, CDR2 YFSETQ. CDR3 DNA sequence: TGCGCCAGCAGCTTAGGCAGCCTAACCGGGGAGCTGTTTTTT. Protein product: CASSLGSLTGELFF.